The 21 T cell receptor beta chains in this list originate from one sample, sequenced in a study of blood T cell repertoires in COVID-19. Using immunoSEQ multiplex PCR, the repertoire was profiled, and TCRdb retains in-frame clones only, with some absent. The profile shows under 300,000 clones, approximately 82% of them singletons. Sequenced input: peripheral blood. These receptors came from a man in his forties who had recovered from COVID-19.

This sequence joins TRBV6-5 and TRBJ2-1; tentatively, D is TRBD2 (5 bases). The germline V and J ends were trimmed by 7 bases and 5 bases, with 15 bases remaining between them. Germline CDR1 and CDR2: MNHEY and SVGAGI. This CDR3 spans 14 amino acids. The chain's CDR3 is CASKVGEHHNEQFF. The DNA for the CDR3 is TGTGCCAGCAAGGTGGGAGAGCATCACAATGAGCAGTTCTTC.

The J gene is TRBJ2-7, the V gene TRBV5-1; a possible D gene is TRBD1 (6 bases). CDR1 SGHRS and CDR2 YFSETQ come from the germline V gene. The CDR3 has 14 amino acids. V was clipped by 5 bases and J by 2 bases, with 14 bases between them. CDR3 amino acids: CASRPTGQPYEQYF. The CDR3 nucleotides are TGCGCCAGCAGGCCCACAGGACAGCCCTACGAGCAGTACTTC.

The rearrangement links TRBV7-2 to TRBJ1-4; perhaps TRBD1 as D (6 bases). Trimming removed 5 bases at V and 7 bases at J, with 14 bases between. The CDR3 has 14 amino acids. Per germline, CDR1 SGHTA and CDR2 FQGNSA. The CDR3 spells CASSPARGREKLFF. The CDR3 DNA reads TGTGCCAGCAGCCCCGCCAGGGGCCGTGAAAAACTGTTTTTT.

This clone was detected once. The CDR3 spells CARSRKNTEAFF. For the CDR3, the DNA is TGTGCCCGGTCCCGAAAAAACACTGAAGCTTTCTTT. J is TRBJ1-1 and V is TRBV30; D unresolved. Trimming shortened V by 8 bases and J by 2 bases, and 12 bases separated the two germline ends. In germline, CDR1 is GTSNPN, CDR2 SVGIG (reference sequence). This CDR3 comprises 12 residues.

The rearrangement uses TRBV11-3 and TRBJ2-4, with a tentative D call TRBD2 (6 bases). Germline CDR1 reads SGHNT; CDR2 reads YENEEA. The CDR3 consists of 15 residues. Trimming removed 0 bases at V and 6 bases at J, with 12 bases between. As DNA, the CDR3 is TGTGCCAGCAGCTTAGATTCCGGAGGGATAAACATTCAGTACTTC. It translates to CASSLDSGGINIQYF.

V is TRBV5-1 and J is TRBJ1-3; 7 bases agree with TRBD1. Looked up from germline, CDR1 is SGHRS and CDR2 is YFSETQ. V gave up 1 base and J gave up 4 bases; unmatched junction bases: 2. The CDR3 has 14 amino acids. The CDR3 DNA is TGCGCCAGCAGCTTGACGGGACAGGGAAACACCATATATTTT. Protein: CASSLTGQGNTIYF.

This clone has just one count. The chain carries TRBV7-8 and TRBJ1-6, with D unclear. Germline CDR1 is SGHVS and CDR2 is FQNEAQ. Trimming stripped 4 bases from V and 0 bases from J, with 16 bases between. This CDR3 has 18 amino acids. The CDR3 loop reads CASSSRTLVLSYNSPLHF. The CDR3 DNA is TGTGCCAGCAGCTCCCGGACTCTCGTGCTCTCCTATAATTCACCCCTCCACTTT.

The chain joins TRBV11-2 to TRBJ2-6, with D perhaps matching TRBD1 (6 bases). The CDR3 runs 15 residues. Germline V lookup: CDR1 SGHAT, CDR2 FQNNGV. Trimming pared 5 bases from V and 0 bases from J, leaving 8 bases between. The CDR3 sequence is CASSRQVSGANVLTF. The CDR3 nucleotides read TGTGCCAGCAGCCGACAGGTCTCTGGGGCCAACGTCCTGACTTTC.

The V call is TRBV3-1 (or the pseudogene TRBV3-2), the J call TRBJ2-2, with D perhaps matching TRBD2 (6 bases). CDR3 length: 18 residues. Germline V gene sequence: CDR1 LGHDT, CDR2 YNNKEL (reference sequence). With 0 bases removed from V and 8 bases from J, the gap between germline ends came to 22 bases. CDR3 in amino acids: CASSQDPGRETIIGELFF. CDR3 nucleotide sequence: TGTGCCAGCAGCCAAGATCCGGGACGGGAGACTATAATAGGGGAGCTGTTTTTT.

The chain links TRBV12-3 or TRBV12-4 to TRBJ1-5; D unresolved. V was pared by 3 bases and J by 5 bases, with 8 bases between. The CDR3 loop spans 13 amino acids. CDR3 amino acids: CASSFSEYQPQHF. The CDR3 region has the DNA TGTGCCAGCAGTTTCTCGGAGTATCAGCCCCAGCATTTT.

The J gene is TRBJ2-3, the V gene TRBV29-1; the D gene is possibly TRBD2 (6 bases). CDR3 length: 15 amino acids. Germline CDR1 and CDR2: SQVTM and ANQGSEA. Trimming left V 3 bases short and J 2 bases short, with 15 bases between. CDR3 in amino acids: CSVDQGSGTTDTQYF. The CDR3 DNA sequence: TGCAGCGTTGACCAGGGTAGCGGTACCACAGATACGCAGTATTTT.

The V call is TRBV5-1, the J call TRBJ2-1; 8 bases map to TRBD2. V shed 6 bases, J shed 1 base, and the junction held 12 bases outside the gene matches. The CDR3 totals 17 residues. Germline V lookup: CDR1 SGHRS, CDR2 YFSETQ. CDR3 sequence (DNA): TGCGCCAGCACCAATTCCCCCCTAGCGGGTTCCTACAATGAGCAGTTCTTC. Amino acids: CASTNSPLAGSYNEQFF.

The CDR3 nucleotides read TGTGCCACCAGTGATTCTCAGGGGACAGGGGCAACTAGCACAGATACGCAGTATTTT. This encodes CATSDSQGTGATSTDTQYF. The chain recombines TRBV24-1 with TRBJ2-3; 10 bases agree with TRBD1. CDR3 length equals 19 residues. From germline, CDR1 is KGHDR and CDR2 SFDVKD. The trim removed 2 bases at V and 0 bases at J, leaving 10 bases unmatched.

This CDR3 reads CASSQTSGTYEQYF. The CDR3 DNA is TGCGCCAGCAGCCAGACTAGCGGTACCTACGAGCAGTACTTC. The rearrangement links TRBV4-3 to TRBJ2-7, with 9 bases aligning to TRBD2. The germline V gene has CDR1 LGHNA and CDR2 YSLEER. The CDR3 runs to 14 residues. V dropped 3 bases and J dropped 2; count of bases not matched to a gene: 2.

This chain joins TRBV5-4 and TRBJ2-1; 9 bases line up with TRBD2. The V gene end was trimmed by 0 bases and the J gene end by 2 bases; junction bases not matched to a gene: 9. The CDR3 contains 18 residues. Germline CDR1 and CDR2: SGHNT and YYREEE (reference sequence). The DNA of the CDR3 is TGTGCCAGCAGCTTGGCATCGGGACTAGCAAGCACCTACAATGAGCAGTTCTTC. Protein: CASSLASGLASTYNEQFF.

The chain carries TRBV7-2 and TRBJ2-3, with 7 bases matching TRBD2. The CDR3 loop spans 16 amino acids. The germline CDR1 and CDR2 sequences are SGHTA and FQGNSA. Germline trimming cut 4 bases from V and 6 bases from J; bases unmatched to any gene: 13. The CDR3 loop reads CASSSRGGSPPDTQYF. For the CDR3, the DNA is TGTGCCAGCAGCTCTAGGGGCGGGAGTCCCCCCGATACGCAGTATTTT.

This chain links TRBV27 with TRBJ2-7; 11 bases line up with TRBD1. This CDR3 is built from 16 residues. Germline V gene sequence: CDR1 MNHEY, CDR2 SMNVEV (reference sequence). V lost 8 bases, J lost 4 bases, and 13 bases stayed unmatched. CDR3 region: CASAFTWTGGRYEQYF. CDR3 coding DNA: TGTGCCAGCGCCTTTACATGGACAGGGGGCAGATACGAGCAGTACTTC.

The V call is TRBV18, the J call TRBJ2-4, with D possibly TRBD1 on 6 matching bases. The CDR3 is 17 amino acids. Trimming removed 1 base at V and 6 bases at J, with 19 bases between. The germline gives CDR1 KGHSH, CDR2 LQKENI. The CDR3 DNA sequence: TGTGCCAGCTCACCACAGGACAGCCCTCCAAAACGAAACATTCAGTACTTC. This translates into CASSPQDSPPKRNIQYF.

V and J are TRBV3-1 (or the pseudogene TRBV3-2) and TRBJ1-6, with TRBD1 matching 7 bases. Losses at the gene ends were 4 bases for V and 4 bases for J; bases not matched to a gene: 1. Germline values: CDR1 LGHDT, CDR2 YNNKEL (reference sequence). The CDR3 is 14 amino acids. The CDR3 coding sequence is TGTGCCAGCAGCCTGGGACAGTATAATTCACCCCTCCACTTT. Its protein is CASSLGQYNSPLHF.

V usage is TRBV19 and J usage is TRBJ2-2; tentatively, D is TRBD2 (6 bases). Between the trimmed V and J ends, which lost 3 bases and 1 base, there was a span of 12 bases. This CDR3 has 16 residues. Germline loops: CDR1 LNHDA, CDR2 SQIVND (reference sequence). CDR3 nucleotides: TGTGCCAGTAGTATCTTTTGGGAGGAGAACACCGGGGAGCTGTTTTTT. Encoded protein: CASSIFWEENTGELFF.

V gene TRBV12-3 or TRBV12-4 combines with J gene TRBJ1-1; D gene unclear. V shed 4 bases and J shed 4 bases, with 7 bases lying between them. This CDR3 has 12 residues. Here the CDR3 DNA reads TGTGCCAGCAGTTATCTCTTCACTGAAGCTTTCTTT. This encodes CASSYLFTEAFF.